This paragraph reports one TCR beta chain. What it binds is not known. The junction departs from germline at one end; a sequencing error may be responsible. Germline assignment: CDR1 SGHVS and CDR2 FQNEAQ. The CDR3 sequence is 16 residues long. The PCR contained 60 Vbeta and 13 Jbeta primers. Here immunoSEQ multiplex PCR was the method, and the copy in TCRdb shows in-frame clones only, minus some. The sample records around 110,000 clones, roughly 69% being singletons. The source of the sample is a study of cytomegalovirus exposure and HLA in healthy donors. As for the study in general: Unique TCR beta sequences numbering some 120 million came from 150 million to 200 million T cells in an earlier analysis.

Regarding the study as a whole: Links to common viral pathogens appeared, in a later analysis, for several of the most significant clusters. In an earlier analysis, about 90% or about 30%: the productive usage of most TCR beta V segments.

The specimen was PBMCs. The chain recombines TRBV7-8 with TRBJ2-2; maybe TRBD1 (5 bases). This receptor was taken from a woman in her 40s in good health and CMV-seropositive. The CDR3 region is CASSPLSPGNAGELFF. The CDR3 DNA follows: TGTGCCAGCAGCCCTCTGAGTCCAGGGAACGCCGGGGAGCTGTTTTTT. The whole variable domain, filled in from reference TRBV7-8 and TRBJ2-2, reads GAGVSQSPRYKVAKRGQDVALRCDPISGHVSLFWYQQALGQGPEFLTYFQNEAQLDKSGLPSDRFFAERPEGSVSTLKIQRTQQEDSAVYLCASSPLSPGNAGELFFGEGSRLTVL.